The source of this T cell receptor beta chain is a study of molecular identifiers for immune sequencing clone quantification (dated by TCRdb to between 2018 and 2020). About the investigation overall: For a replicate experiment, the RNA from either about 20,000 or 100,000 naive CD8 T cells was divided into five aliquots, and four of those aliquots went on to sequencing. This methods study used CD8 T cells to benchmark TCR RNA copy counting and molecular-identifier clustering-based TCR repertoire sequencing (MIDCIRS). What the research found in general, with its limitations: Modeling gave roughly 3 recovered TCR RNA copies per cell versus about 10 by digital PCR, implying approximately 32% capture efficiency. Highly expanded clone sizes could be underestimated if identical TCR molecules share a barcode. When barcode sub-clustering was not used, chimeric consensus sequences inflated TCR diversity, with chimeras reaching as high as 47%. Clones above 20 RNA copies held over 98% of molecules in CMV-specific effector cells but under 1% in naive cells. Even against a background of about 960,000 naive CD8 T cells, spiked-in Jurkat TCR RNA amounting to a single cell's worth was reported to be detectable. The naive libraries included spiked-in Jurkat TCR RNA (approximately 11 copies' worth), and this RNA is not part of the donor repertoire.

CDR1 and CDR2 are read off the germline V gene (reference sequence) as GTSNPN and SVGIG. From the cysteine up to the phenylalanine, the CDR3 has a length of 12 residues. The kept DNA is CDR3 alone, 36 bases in frame from the first base. V sheds 0 bases and J sheds 0 bases, leaving 3 bases between their ends. The library was generated by PCR. Sequencing took place on a NextSeq 500. Bulk TCR libraries were made following a previously described method, with the TCR primers given in Table S5. Total RNA was purified with the Qiagen AllPrep DNA/RNA kit. Before analysis, reads from multiple sequencing runs of one library were combined. Regarding the original processing steps: Only reads with exact TCR constant sequence were kept, trimmed to 150 nt, and grouped by their 12-nt molecular barcodes. Reads within each barcode group were sub-clustered using a 15% Levenshtein threshold, and quality-weighted consensus sequences were constructed for each RNA molecule. Non-functional sequences were filtered out, along with any lower-count sequence sitting one edit away from another sequence. On the basis of fitting two negative binomial distributions, barcode sub-clusters with fewer than 20% of the maximum read count were discarded. The raw public data were reprocessed by TCRdb itself: fastp quality trimming at Q25, MiXCR clonotype calling, in-frame beta chains only. A single entry per CDR3 protein holds the most common genes and DNA from its merged rows. The V and J calls come from TCRdb's annotation, not from the publication. The sample table lists a few hundred thousand distinct CDR3 sequences, under 30% of them with a count of one. Roughly 0.79% of the sample goes to the ten largest clones.

Naive CD8 T cell libraries were made from around 18,000 to 910,000 sorted cells using 10%, 30% or 50% of purified RNA. Naive CD8 T cells were FACS-sorted as CD8+CD4-CCR7+CD45RA+ on a BD FACSAria II into RLT Plus buffer. Detection sensitivity was tested by spiking Jurkat RNA equal to ten or so TCR copies' worth into samples containing roughly 19,000-1,100,000 naive CD8 T cells. Enrichment of CD8 T cells was done with RosetteSep CD8+ T Cell Enrichment Cocktail plus Ficoll-Paque, and ACK red cell lysis came afterward. This clonotype was counted many times. There is no known antigen for this receptor. No much larger clonotype is one base removed from it; base qualities were not supplied.

Input material: naive CD8+ T cells from blood, with Jurkat cell RNA spiked in. The intended sense of this specimen's cell subset or site label: FACS-sorted CD8+CD4-CCR7+CD45RA+ naive T cells. This TCR was recovered from a human donor in good health. Some libraries in this study had Jurkat cell RNA spiked in. The chain couples TRBV30 to TRBJ2-7, with the D gene uncertain. The bases read TGTGCCTGGAGTGTAGGCTCCTACGAGCAGTACTTC. Translated, this gives CAWSVGSYEQYF.